What follows are 5 T cell receptor beta chains derived from one specimen sequenced in a study of T cell repertoires in cytomegalovirus infection. One entry per CDR3 protein results from TCRdb running MiXCR on the reads. This table holds about 470,000 distinct CDR3 sequences, 42% found once. No antigen is known for these receptors. The sequenced sample was cultured PBMCs, obtained from culture after CMV antigen stimulation. These TCRs come from a human donor in good health (CMV status not recorded). Some clones in this sample may be carry-over from other donors' samples.

This clonotype showed up just a few times. The chain couples TRBV3-1 to TRBJ2-2, with 14 bases matching TRBD2. The CDR3 covers 16 residues. V gave up 8 bases and J gave up 7 bases; unmatched junction bases: 9. CDR1 is LGHDT, CDR2 YNNKEL, per germline (reference sequence). CDR3 DNA sequence: TGTGCCAGCGCTACCGGGACTAGCGGGGGAGTCGGGGAGCTGTTTTTT. It specifies CASATGTSGGVGELFF.

The gene calls are TRBV6-2 or TRBV6-3 and TRBJ2-1; D could derive from TRBD1 or TRBD2 (5 bases each). The CDR3 is made up of 14 amino acids. Trimming took 3 bases from V and 2 from J, leaving 8 bases between them. Germline assignment: CDR1 MNHEY and CDR2 SVGEGT. In DNA form, the CDR3 reads TGTGCCAGCAGTTATCGGGACCCCTACAATGAGCAGTTCTTC. Translating it yields CASSYRDPYNEQFF.

This clonotype was recorded only once. The rearrangement uses TRBV2 and TRBJ2-5, with 10 bases that match TRBD2. CDR3 length: 16 residues. Germline CDR1 is SNHLY and CDR2 is FYNNEI. With 8 bases clipped from V and 1 base from J, the junction kept 10 bases outside the gene matches. CDR3 in amino acids: CASGWLASGGQETQYF. CDR3 nucleotides: TGTGCCAGCGGTTGGCTGGCTAGCGGGGGCCAAGAGACCCAGTACTTC.

The gene calls are TRBV3-1 and TRBJ2-2, with 14 bases matching TRBD2. The germline V gene has CDR1 LGHDT and CDR2 YNNKEL (reference sequence). With V trimmed by 2 bases and J by 8 bases, 4 bases remained unmatched. The CDR3 contains 16 residues. The CDR3 DNA sequence: TGTGCCAGCAGCCAATGGACTAGCGGGGGGTCGGGGGAGCTGTTTTTT. It is translated as CASSQWTSGGSGELFF.

The V and J genes are TRBV4-3 and TRBJ2-5; D gene ambiguous. The V end lost 8 bases, the J end lost 5 bases, and 15 bases lay between the germline ends. The V gene's germline CDR1 is LGHNA and CDR2 YSLEER. This CDR3 region has 13 residues. This chain's CDR3 is CASGASTYETQYF. Written as DNA, the CDR3 is TGCGCCAGCGGAGCCAGCACGTATGAGACCCAGTACTTC.